This section outlines one T cell receptor (beta chain) sequence together with its context. What it binds is not known. These data originate in a study of cytomegalovirus exposure and HLA in healthy donors. Overall study findings and caveats: Using a false discovery rate of 0.05, a later analysis showed that 16,000 or so TCR beta sequences were associated with HLA alleles.

V lost 1 base, J lost 3 bases, and 8 bases lay in between. Germline CDR1 is SGHRS and CDR2 is YFSETQ. CDR3 size: 14 residues. This PCR relied on a set of 60 Vbeta primers and 13 Jbeta primers. TCRdb's copy holds only in-frame clones and misses some; the assay was immunoSEQ multiplex PCR. The repertoire holds some 200,000 clones, around 80% seen once, with over 2% in the top ten. Regarding donors, all were healthy bone marrow donors. This sequence joins TRBV5-1 and TRBJ1-3; D remains unclear. The source material was PBMCs. This clonotype was obtained from a woman in her twenties or thirties in good health and CMV-seronegative. The DNA of the CDR3 is TGCGCCAGCAGCTTGAGCCGGGTTGGAAACACCATATATTTT. Translated: CASSLSRVGNTIYF.